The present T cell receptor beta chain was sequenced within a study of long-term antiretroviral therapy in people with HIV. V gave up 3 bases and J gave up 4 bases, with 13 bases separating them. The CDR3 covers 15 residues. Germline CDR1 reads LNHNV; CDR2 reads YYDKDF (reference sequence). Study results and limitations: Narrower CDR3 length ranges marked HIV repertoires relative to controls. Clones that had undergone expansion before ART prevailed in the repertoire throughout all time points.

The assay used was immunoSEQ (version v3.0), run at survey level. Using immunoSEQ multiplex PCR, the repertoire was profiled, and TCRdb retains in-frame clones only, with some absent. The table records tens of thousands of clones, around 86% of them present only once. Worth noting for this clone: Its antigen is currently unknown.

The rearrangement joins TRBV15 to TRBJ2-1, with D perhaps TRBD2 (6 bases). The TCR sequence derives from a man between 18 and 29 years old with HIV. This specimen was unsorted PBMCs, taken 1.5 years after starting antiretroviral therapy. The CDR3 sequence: CATSRDPRGYNEQFF. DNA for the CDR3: TGTGCCACCAGCAGGGACCCCCGGGGGTACAATGAGCAGTTCTTC.